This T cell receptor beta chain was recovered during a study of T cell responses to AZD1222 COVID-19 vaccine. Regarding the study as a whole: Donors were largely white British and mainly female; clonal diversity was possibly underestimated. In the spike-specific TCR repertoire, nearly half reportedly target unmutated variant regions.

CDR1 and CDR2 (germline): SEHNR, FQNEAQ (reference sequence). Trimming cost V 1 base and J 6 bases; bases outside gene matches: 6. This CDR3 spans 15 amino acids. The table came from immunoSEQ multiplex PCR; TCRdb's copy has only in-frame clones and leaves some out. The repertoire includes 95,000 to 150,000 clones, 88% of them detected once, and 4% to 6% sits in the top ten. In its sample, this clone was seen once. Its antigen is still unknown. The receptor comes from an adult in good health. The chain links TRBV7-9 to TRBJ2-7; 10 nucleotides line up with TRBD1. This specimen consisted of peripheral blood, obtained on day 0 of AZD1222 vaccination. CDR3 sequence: CASSLGDRGHGEQYF. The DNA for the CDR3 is TGTGCCAGCAGCTTAGGCGACAGGGGGCACGGCGAGCAGTACTTC.